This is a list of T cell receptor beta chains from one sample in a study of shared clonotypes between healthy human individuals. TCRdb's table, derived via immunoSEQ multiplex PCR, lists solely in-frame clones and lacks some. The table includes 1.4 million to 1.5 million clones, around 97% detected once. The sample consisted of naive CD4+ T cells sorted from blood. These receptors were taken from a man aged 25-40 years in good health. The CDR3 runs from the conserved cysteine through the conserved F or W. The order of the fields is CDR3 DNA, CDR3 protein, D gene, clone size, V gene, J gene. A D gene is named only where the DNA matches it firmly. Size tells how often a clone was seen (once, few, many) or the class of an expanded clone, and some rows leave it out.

CDR3 DNA: TGTGCCAGCAGCTCGGGACTCCCGGGGGCCCTAGCCAAAAACATTCAGTACTTC; CDR3 protein: CASSSGLPGALAKNIQYF; D gene: -; clone size: -; V gene: TRBV5-4; J gene: TRBJ2-4
CDR3 DNA: TGCGCCAGCAGCTTAAACGGGGAGCTGTTTTTT; CDR3 protein: CASSLNGELFF; D gene: -; clone size: -; V gene: TRBV5-1; J gene: TRBJ2-2
CDR3 DNA: TGTGCCAGCTCTCAAAATTGGGCCCAGGAAGATGAAAAACTGTTTTTT; CDR3 protein: CASSQNWAQEDEKLFF; D gene: -; clone size: -; V gene: TRBV18; J gene: TRBJ1-4
CDR3 DNA: TGTGCCAGCAGCGCCACTAAAGCGGGAGAGAGCTACGAGCAGTACTTC; CDR3 protein: CASSATKAGESYEQYF; D gene: TRBD2; clone size: -; V gene: TRBV7-9; J gene: TRBJ2-7
CDR3 DNA: TGTGCCAGCAGCTTAAGGACAGGGGATCAGCCCCAGCATTTT; CDR3 protein: CASSLRTGDQPQHF; D gene: TRBD1; clone size: -; V gene: TRBV7-2; J gene: TRBJ1-5
CDR3 DNA: TGTGCCAGCAGTCATACGGGCAGGGGGGACACCGGGGAGCTGTTTTTT; CDR3 protein: CASSHTGRGDTGELFF; D gene: -; clone size: -; V gene: TRBV28; J gene: TRBJ2-2
CDR3 DNA: TGTGCCAGCAGCTTTCGGGGGATAGACTATGGCTACACCTTC; CDR3 protein: CASSFRGIDYGYTF; D gene: -; clone size: once; V gene: TRBV13; J gene: TRBJ1-2
CDR3 DNA: TGTGCCAGCAGGACGGGACTAGCGGAAACCTACGAGCAGTACTTC; CDR3 protein: CASRTGLAETYEQYF; D gene: TRBD2; clone size: -; V gene: TRBV6-1; J gene: TRBJ2-7
CDR3 DNA: TGCGCCAGCAGCCTGACTAGGGTAGACACCGGGGAGCTGTTTTTT; CDR3 protein: CASSLTRVDTGELFF; D gene: -; clone size: -; V gene: TRBV5-1; J gene: TRBJ2-2
CDR3 DNA: TGTGCCAGCAGAGCAGGTATTAGCAATCAGCCCCAGCATTTT; CDR3 protein: CASRAGISNQPQHF; D gene: -; clone size: -; V gene: TRBV6-5; J gene: TRBJ1-5
CDR3 DNA: TGTGCCAGCAGCGGGGGGCTCAACACCGGGGAGCTGTTTTTT; CDR3 protein: CASSGGLNTGELFF; D gene: -; clone size: -; V gene: TRBV5-4; J gene: TRBJ2-2
CDR3 DNA: TGTGCCAGCAGCAGGGGAGGAACTAATGAAAAACTGTTTTTT; CDR3 protein: CASSRGGTNEKLFF; D gene: -; clone size: -; V gene: TRBV28; J gene: TRBJ1-4
CDR3 DNA: TGCGCCAGCAGCTTGTTAGCTAGCGGGAGAGAGACCCAGTACTTC; CDR3 protein: CASSLLASGRETQYF; D gene: TRBD2; clone size: -; V gene: TRBV5-1; J gene: TRBJ2-5
CDR3 DNA: TGTGCCAGTAGTATTGGGGAGGCCAACACTGAAGCTTTCTTT; CDR3 protein: CASSIGEANTEAFF; D gene: -; clone size: -; V gene: TRBV19; J gene: TRBJ1-1
CDR3 DNA: TGCGCCAGCAGCTTGGTTAGGGGGACGAACACTGAAGCTTTCTTT; CDR3 protein: CASSLVRGTNTEAFF; D gene: -; clone size: -; V gene: TRBV5-1; J gene: TRBJ1-1
CDR3 DNA: TGCGCCAGCAGCCATAGCGGGAGCCGCTCCTACAATGAGCAGTTCTTC; CDR3 protein: CASSHSGSRSYNEQFF; D gene: TRBD2; clone size: once; V gene: TRBV4-1; J gene: TRBJ2-1
CDR3 DNA: TGCGCCAGCAGCCAAGACGGCCCAGGGTCAGCGGGAGGTTCGGATACGCAGTATTTT; CDR3 protein: CASSQDGPGSAGGSDTQYF; D gene: TRBD2; clone size: -; V gene: TRBV4-3; J gene: TRBJ2-3
CDR3 DNA: TGTGCCAGCTCACCACCGGACTCTTCCTACGAGCAGTACTTC; CDR3 protein: CASSPPDSSYEQYF; D gene: -; clone size: -; V gene: TRBV18; J gene: TRBJ2-7
CDR3 DNA: TGTGCCAGCAGCCCAGGACAGGTTATTAGTCAGCCCCAGCATTTT; CDR3 protein: CASSPGQVISQPQHF; D gene: TRBD1; clone size: -; V gene: TRBV28; J gene: TRBJ1-5
CDR3 DNA: TGTGCAAGCGGGCAGTTGACTTCTGGGGCCAACGTCCTGACTTTC; CDR3 protein: CASGQLTSGANVLTF; D gene: -; clone size: -; V gene: TRBV7-9; J gene: TRBJ2-6
CDR3 DNA: TGTGCCAGTATTGAAGGGCGGATTAGCTTTCAGCCCCAGCATTTT; CDR3 protein: CASIEGRISFQPQHF; D gene: -; clone size: -; V gene: TRBV19; J gene: TRBJ1-5
CDR3 DNA: TGCGCCAGCAGCTGGGGGACGGTGTACAATGAGCAGTTCTTC; CDR3 protein: CASSWGTVYNEQFF; D gene: -; clone size: -; V gene: TRBV5-1; J gene: TRBJ2-1
CDR3 DNA: TGTGCCAGCAGTCTAGGGACAGCGGTCGATGAGCAGTTCTTC; CDR3 protein: CASSLGTAVDEQFF; D gene: TRBD1; clone size: -; V gene: TRBV27; J gene: TRBJ2-1
CDR3 DNA: TGCGCCAGCAGCTTGGCCGGGTTTAACACTGAAGCTTTCTTT; CDR3 protein: CASSLAGFNTEAFF; D gene: -; clone size: -; V gene: TRBV5-1; J gene: TRBJ1-1
CDR3 DNA: TGTGCCAGCAGCGTCTTTAGCGGGAGGGGGACCGGGGAGCTGTTTTTT; CDR3 protein: CASSVFSGRGTGELFF; D gene: TRBD2; clone size: few; V gene: TRBV9; J gene: TRBJ2-2
CDR3 DNA: TGTGCCAGCAGGCACAATCAGCCCCAGCATTTT; CDR3 protein: CASRHNQPQHF; D gene: -; clone size: -; V gene: TRBV28; J gene: TRBJ1-5
CDR3 DNA: TGTGCCAGTAGTTACAGGGATTTTAACACCGGGGAGCTGTTTTTT; CDR3 protein: CASSYRDFNTGELFF; D gene: -; clone size: -; V gene: TRBV19; J gene: TRBJ2-2